Each of the 26 T cell receptor beta chains below was sequenced from the same sample in a study of T-cell memory formation after mild COVID-19. TCRdb reprocessed the 5' RACE reads with MiXCR, giving one entry per CDR3 protein. The sample includes approximately 190,000 distinct CDR3 sequences, around 17% seen only once; the top ten take roughly 2.4%. The source material was PBMCs or a T cell subset sorted from them (not recorded which). The receptors were gathered from an adult woman who had mild COVID-19 (a few samples of this study predate the infection). Cell type and time point are not known.

This chain uses TRBV7-9 with TRBJ1-1; a possible D gene is TRBD1 (6 bases). CDR3 size: 15 residues. CDR1 is SEHNR and CDR2 is FQNEAQ in the germline V gene (reference sequence). Trimming took 1 base from V and 6 from J, leaving 15 bases between them. The CDR3 DNA reads TGTGCCAGCAGCTTAGACAGGGCTGCGAGGCCTGAAGCTTTCTTT. Its translation: CASSLDRAARPEAFF.

This sequence joins TRBV30 and TRBJ1-1; D uncertain. The V gene's germline CDR1 is GTSNPN and CDR2 SVGIG (reference sequence). V dropped 1 base and J dropped 0 bases, with 6 bases sitting between them. The CDR3 loop spans 13 amino acids. The CDR3 region has the DNA TGTGCCTGGAGTGGGCAGATGAACACTGAAGCTTTCTTT. Its translation: CAWSGQMNTEAFF.

This chain joins TRBV14 and TRBJ2-5; D gene unclear. The CDR3 runs 12 residues. CDR1 SGHDN and CDR2 FVKESK come from the germline V gene. V was pared by 8 bases and J by 1 base, with 8 bases between. The CDR3 nucleotides read TGTGCCAGCGGTCAACGCCAAGAGACCCAGTACTTC. This gives the protein CASGQRQETQYF.

In this sample, this clonotype turned up many times. The rearrangement uses TRBV12-3 or TRBV12-4 and TRBJ2-1; weak D call: TRBD2 (6 bases). V lost 1 base to trimming and J lost 10 bases, with 14 bases between them. CDR3 length: 14 amino acids. CDR3 in amino acids: CASSLGYRDSEQFF. The CDR3 DNA is TGTGCCAGCAGTTTAGGCTACCGGGACTCGGAGCAGTTCTTC.

The chain combines TRBV20-1 with TRBJ2-4; 8 nucleotides align to TRBD2. CDR1 is DFQATT and CDR2 is SNEGSKA in the germline V gene (reference sequence). The CDR3 runs to 16 residues. Trimming at V came to 6 bases and at J to 5 bases, leaving 15 bases not matched to a gene. CDR3 DNA: TGCAGTGCCCACTCGAACGGGAGGGCCCCCCAAAACATTCAGTACTTC. It translates to CSAHSNGRAPQNIQYF.

This chain joins TRBV20-1 and TRBJ1-2; a possible D gene is TRBD1 (5 bases). Germline V lookup: CDR1 DFQATT, CDR2 SNEGSKA (reference sequence). This CDR3 is 11 amino acids long. The ends were cut back, 3 bases at V and 6 bases at J, with 8 bases in the middle. The CDR3 region has the DNA TGCAGTGCTAGTAAGACAGATGGCTACACCTTC. This translates into CSASKTDGYTF.

Comments on this clonotype: One end of the junction fails to match germline, which may point to a read error. This chain uses TRBV3-1 with TRBJ2-5; maybe TRBD2 (6 bases). CDR1 is LGHDT and CDR2 is YNNKEL in the germline V gene (reference sequence). The CDR3 totals 13 residues. CDR3 DNA: TGTTCCAGCAGCCCGACTAGAACAGAGACCCAGTACTTC. Residues: CSSSPTRTETQYF.

A few counts support this clonotype. The J gene is TRBJ2-1, the V gene TRBV5-6, with 7 bases matching TRBD1. CDR1 and CDR2 (germline): SGHDT, YYEEEE. The J segment lost 16 bases and the V segment lost 2 bases, leaving 12 bases of the junction unmatched. CDR3 size: 13 residues. CDR3 sequence (DNA): TGTGCCAGCAGCTTCGACAGGGTGGGTGTAAGTTTCTTC. Its protein product is CASSFDRVGVSFF.

This clonotype was found a few times. The genes are TRBV4-2 and TRBJ2-3, with 8 nucleotides matching TRBD1. V was pared by 6 bases and J by 10 bases, with 12 bases of the junction left unmatched. This CDR3 has 14 amino acids. Per the germline V gene, CDR1 is LGHNA and CDR2 is YNFKEQ. In DNA form, the CDR3 reads TGTGCCAGCAGGCGAACAGGGGGTATTATCGCGCAGTATTTT. Protein product: CASRRTGGIIAQYF.

The V and J genes are TRBV10-3 and TRBJ2-3; TRBD1 might be the D (5 bases). V was pared by 5 bases and J by 6 bases, with 12 bases between. The germline CDR1 and CDR2 sequences are ENHRY and SYGVKD. This CDR3 contains 13 residues. The CDR3 nucleotides read TGTGCCATCAGTCCCAGGGATGCGGATACGCAGTATTTT. Its translation: CAISPRDADTQYF.

The chain joins TRBV29-1 to TRBJ1-2; D not resolved. In germline, CDR1 is SQVTM, CDR2 ANQGSEA. V was shortened by 2 bases and J by 4 bases, with 5 bases between the two germline ends. The CDR3 is 11 residues long. The CDR3 DNA reads as TGCAGCGTTGAAATGGTCTATGGCTACACCTTC. This gives the protein CSVEMVYGYTF.

This clonotype has at least ten counts. The chain is built from TRBV12-3 or TRBV12-4 and TRBJ2-1, with TRBD2 matching 9 bases. There are 16 residues in the CDR3. The J segment lost 1 base and the V segment lost 6 bases, leaving 7 bases of the junction unmatched. The CDR3 nucleotides are TGTGCCAGCAGAGCTAGCGGGGCCTTATCCTACAATGAGCAGTTCTTC. Its translation is CASRASGALSYNEQFF.

This clonotype was observed a few times. This sequence joins TRBV5-1 and TRBJ1-2, with 7 nucleotides matching TRBD1. The V segment lost 1 base and the J segment 0 bases; nucleotides outside the gene matches: 3. The CDR3 contains 15 residues. Germline V CDR1 and CDR2: SGHRS, YFSETQ. The CDR3 DNA is TGCGCCAGCAGCTTGACTCAGGGGGCTAACTATGGCTACACCTTC. Translating gives CASSLTQGANYGYTF.

V usage is TRBV7-9 and J usage is TRBJ1-1, with TRBD1 matching over 8 bases. Germline assignment: CDR1 SEHNR and CDR2 FQNEAQ (reference sequence). V lost 5 bases and J lost 4; bases outside the gene matches: 3. The CDR3 totals 13 residues. The CDR3 DNA reads TGTGCCAGCAGCACTCAGGGGGCCACTGAAGCTTTCTTT. Protein sequence: CASSTQGATEAFF. Full variable domain (outside the CDR3, taken from reference TRBV7-9 and TRBJ1-1): DTGVSQNPRHKITKRGQNVTFRCDPISEHNRLYWYRQTLGQGPEFLTYFQNEAQLEKSRLLSDRFSAERPKGSFSTLEIQRTEQGDSAMYLCASSTQGATEAFFGQGTRLTVV.

This clonotype has a handful of counts. The chain carries TRBV12-3 or TRBV12-4 and TRBJ2-5, with 10 nucleotides matching TRBD2. There are 14 residues in the CDR3. Trimming removed 5 bases from V and 3 bases from J; junction bases left unmatched: 3. In nucleotides, the CDR3 is TGTGCCAGCAGTAGCGGGACTAGCGAAGAGACCCAGTACTTC. Protein product: CASSSGTSEETQYF.

This clonotype was recorded a few times. This chain uses TRBV9 with TRBJ1-1, with 7 bases fitting TRBD1. The CDR3 extends over 15 amino acids. The V gene's germline CDR1 is SGDLS and CDR2 YYNGEE. With V trimmed by 8 bases and J by 4 bases, 14 bases remained unmatched. The CDR3 loop reads CASDTTGTASTEAFF. The DNA of the CDR3 is TGTGCCAGTGATACTACCGGGACAGCCAGCACTGAAGCTTTCTTT. Using reference TRBV9 and TRBJ1-1 for the parts outside the CDR3, the full variable domain is DSGVTQTPKHLITATGQRVTLRCSPRSGDLSVYWYQQSLDQGLQFLIQYYNGEERAKGNILERFSAQQFPDLHSELNLSSLELGDSALYFCASDTTGTASTEAFFGQGTRLTVV.

V and J are TRBV21-1 and TRBJ2-7. TRBV21-1 is described as a pseudogene. This CDR3 is 15 amino acids long. This CDR3 is CASSKLQCQPYEQYF. In DNA form, the CDR3 reads TGTGCCAGCAGCAAACTGCAATGTCAGCCCTACGAGCAGTACTTC.

V usage is TRBV5-4 and J usage is TRBJ2-1; unclear D gene. Trimming cost V 3 bases and J 8 bases, with 9 bases left between them. Germline V CDR1 and CDR2: SGHNT, YYREEE (reference sequence). This CDR3 comprises 12 residues. DNA of the CDR3: TGTGCCAGCAGCTCTCCCCTATATGAGCAGTTCTTC. Protein product: CASSSPLYEQFF.

In its sample, this clonotype was seen a few times. At one of its ends the junction is not consistent with the germline gene, which may arise from a read error. The chain combines TRBV20-1 with TRBJ2-2; D remains ambiguous. This CDR3 region has 17 residues. Germline V lookup: CDR1 DFQATT, CDR2 SNEGSKA (reference sequence). This CDR3 reads CSARGSLGDWNTGELFF. The CDR3 nucleotides read TGCAGTGCCAGAGGCAGTCTTGGGGATTGGAACACCGGGGAGCTGTTTTTT.

This rearrangement joins TRBV9 to TRBJ2-1; 12 bases agree with TRBD2. Per the germline V gene, CDR1 is SGDLS and CDR2 is YYNGEE. The CDR3 consists of 16 residues. J was trimmed by 8 bases and V by 3 bases; bases with no gene match: 9. The CDR3 reads CASSGGLAGPRDEQFF. The CDR3 DNA is TGTGCCAGCAGCGGAGGACTAGCGGGACCTCGGGATGAGCAGTTCTTC.

The V gene is TRBV15, the J gene TRBJ1-5; tentative D call: TRBD1 (5 bases). Germline loops: CDR1 LNHNV, CDR2 YYDKDF (reference sequence). Trimming removed 0 bases at V and 4 bases at J, with 10 bases between. The CDR3 contains 15 residues. Here the CDR3 DNA reads TGTGCCACCAGCAGAGAGTATGAGGGGAATCAGCCCCAGCATTTT. This codes for CATSREYEGNQPQHF.

V and J are TRBV24-1 and TRBJ2-1; no definite D call. V was trimmed by 4 bases and J by 5 bases, leaving 14 bases between them. Germline CDR1 KGHDR, CDR2 SFDVKD. The CDR3 runs 15 residues. The CDR3 region has the DNA TGTGCCACCAGTGACGCTACTGGGTCCCACAATGAGCAGTTCTTC. It is translated as CATSDATGSHNEQFF.

A few counts support this clonotype. The rearrangement joins TRBV6-5 to TRBJ2-2, with 9 bases that match TRBD1. The CDR3 runs 16 residues. Germline V gives CDR1 MNHEY, CDR2 SVGAGI. J gave up 1 base and V 6 bases, and 6 bases lay outside the gene matches. The CDR3 loop reads CASRFTGGLNTGELFF. CDR3 in DNA: TGTGCCAGCAGATTCACAGGGGGCTTGAACACCGGGGAGCTGTTTTTT.

CDR3 coding DNA: TGTGCCAGCTCACCACCGGGCGAGGGGAAGAAGCCCCAGCATTTT. It codes for CASSPPGEGKKPQHF. The chain carries TRBV18 and TRBJ1-5, with D perhaps matching TRBD1 (5 bases). The germline gives CDR1 KGHSH, CDR2 LQKENI. V was shortened by 0 bases and J by 8 bases, with 14 bases between the two germline ends. The CDR3 spans 15 residues.

This sequence joins TRBV7-9 and TRBJ2-3, with 9 bases lining up with TRBD2. The CDR3 covers 19 residues. V shed 1 base and J 1 base; nucleotides not matched to a gene: 12. Germline V gene lookup returns CDR1 SEHNR and CDR2 FQNEAQ (reference sequence). CDR3 loop: CASSLVVAWASGGTDTQYF. CDR3 DNA: TGTGCCAGCAGCTTAGTAGTAGCCTGGGCTAGCGGGGGCACAGATACGCAGTATTTT.

This clonotype was found a few times. This chain links TRBV5-1 with TRBJ2-2; D possibly corresponds to TRBD1 (6 bases). The ends were cut back, 5 bases at V and 2 bases at J, with 10 bases in the middle. The CDR3 has 14 residues. The V gene's germline CDR1 is SGHRS and CDR2 YFSETQ. As DNA, the CDR3 is TGCGCCAGCAGTCAGGGGACAAACACCGGGGAGCTGTTTTTT. Translating it yields CASSQGTNTGELFF.